This T cell receptor beta chain derives from a study of OX40 agonist ivuxolimab in advanced cancers. Whole-study context: Mean age around 60 years, range about 20 to 90; about 81% male. 30% to 40% of patients had received prior checkpoint inhibitor therapy. The study's findings and limits: No determination was made of the antigen specificity of the expanded peripheral T cells.

Details on this clone: Its cognate antigen is unknown.

The CDR3 contains 15 residues. With V trimmed by 4 bases and J by 1 base, 2 bases remained unmatched. CDR1 is SGHRS, CDR2 YFSETQ, per germline. The data were produced by immunoSEQ multiplex PCR, yet TCRdb's version contains in-frame clones alone and is incomplete. This table holds more than 95,000 clones, 85% to 90% found once. The TCR sequence derives from an adult with an advanced solid tumor such as melanoma, head and neck, liver or kidney cancer. The source was CD4+ or CD8+ T cells sorted from blood, collected in a trial of the OX40 agonist ivuxolimab. This sequence joins TRBV5-1 and TRBJ2-2; 9 nucleotides align to TRBD1. The CDR3 reads CASSPGQGNTGELFF. In DNA, the CDR3 is TGCGCCAGCAGCCCGGGACAGGGGAACACCGGGGAGCTGTTTTTT. Using reference TRBV5-1 and TRBJ2-2 for the parts outside the CDR3, the full variable domain is KAGVTQTPRYLIKTRGQQVTLSCSPISGHRSVSWYQQTPGQGLQFLFEYFSETQRNKGNFPGRFSGRQFSNSRSEMNVSTLELGDSALYLCASSPGQGNTGELFFGEGSRLTVL.